One and the same sample provided the 22 T cell receptor beta chains below, sequenced in a study of shared clonotypes between healthy human individuals. Assay: immunoSEQ multiplex PCR; the TCRdb copy retains only in-frame clones and omits some. Of about 2 million clones listed, about 95% are singletons. Naive CD8 cells were CD45RO-negative, positively selected for CCR7, excluding terminally differentiated effector memory CD45RA+ cells. What was sequenced was naive CD8+ T cells sorted from blood. The receptors originated from a man aged 18 to 30 in good health.

This clone was seen a handful of times. This chain uses TRBV19 with TRBJ1-4; 7 bases agree with TRBD1. The germline CDR1 and CDR2 sequences are LNHDA and SQIVND (reference sequence). CDR3 length: 13 amino acids. The ends lost 6 bases at V and 8 bases at J; junction bases unmatched: 6. CDR3 sequence: CASRDRVLEKLFF. The CDR3 bases are TGTGCCAGTAGAGACAGGGTTTTGGAAAAACTGTTTTTT.

Of note for this clone: The sample holds other DNA sequences that translate to the same CDR3. V usage is TRBV29-1 and J usage is TRBJ2-7, with 8 bases aligning to TRBD1. CDR3 length equals 12 residues. The V gene's germline CDR1 is SQVTM and CDR2 ANQGSEA. The ends lost 4 bases at V and 5 bases at J; junction bases unmatched: 4. The CDR3 spells CSVGGQGHEQYF. DNA of the CDR3: TGCAGCGTTGGAGGACAGGGCCACGAGCAGTACTTC.

This clone was counted a single time. The chain has TRBV7-9 and TRBJ2-5, with TRBD2 matching over 8 bases. Germline loops: CDR1 SEHNR, CDR2 FQNEAQ (reference sequence). V trimming: 3 bases; J trimming: 4 bases; junction bases outside the gene matches: 10. CDR3 size: 16 residues. The CDR3, as DNA: TGTGCCAGCAGCTTGTATCACGGGGGGGCCCTAGAGACCCAGTACTTC. It translates to CASSLYHGGALETQYF.

This clone appeared a single time. The DNA of the CDR3 is TGTGCCAGCAGCTTACTAACCGGGGGCCGGGAGACCCAGTACTTC. This gives the protein CASSLLTGGRETQYF. The chain employs TRBV11-2 and TRBJ2-5, with D perhaps TRBD1 or TRBD2 (6 bases each). Deletions cut 2 bases from V and 5 bases from J, with 15 bases between. This CDR3 region has 15 residues. Germline CDR1 SGHAT, CDR2 FQNNGV. The entire variable domain, with the rest obtained from reference TRBV11-2 and TRBJ2-5, is as follows: EAGVAQSPRYKIIEKRQSVAFWCNPISGHATLYWYQQILGQGPKLLIQFQNNGVVDDSQLPKDRFSAERLKGVDSTLKIQPAKLEDSAVYLCASSLLTGGRETQYFGPGTRLLVL.

The CDR3: CASSVIGNTEAFF. The CDR3 bases are TGTGCCAGCAGCGTAATCGGTAACACTGAAGCTTTCTTT. The V and J genes are TRBV9 and TRBJ1-1; no clear D. The CDR3 loop spans 13 amino acids. CDR1 is SGDLS and CDR2 is YYNGEE in the germline V gene. V lost 1 base and J lost 2, with 6 bases in between.

The chain combines TRBV6-5 with TRBJ2-1; a weak D match, TRBD2 (5 bases). The CDR3 sequence is 14 residues long. Germline CDR1 reads MNHEY; CDR2 reads SVGAGI. Deletions cut 0 bases from V and 9 bases from J, with 12 bases between. CDR3 bases: TGTGCCAGCAGTTACTCTAGCGCAGGCTTTGAGCAGTTCTTC. It codes for CASSYSSAGFEQFF.

The V gene is TRBV7-8, the J gene TRBJ2-2, with 7 bases lining up with TRBD2. The CDR3 length is 15 residues. With V trimmed by 5 bases and J by 5 bases, 8 bases remained unmatched. Germline CDR1 SGHVS, CDR2 FQNEAQ. The CDR3 is CASSQEFGGTGELFF. CDR3 in DNA: TGTGCCAGCAGCCAGGAATTCGGGGGGACCGGGGAGCTGTTTTTT.

Worth noting for this clone: The same CDR3 also results from other DNA sequences found in this sample. V gene TRBV28 combines with J gene TRBJ2-7; 7 bases agree with TRBD1. Germline V lookup: CDR1 MDHEN, CDR2 SYDVKM. The CDR3 has 14 amino acids. J gave up 3 bases and V 3 bases, and 5 bases lay outside the gene matches. CDR3 in amino acids: CASSFRTGVYEQYF. CDR3 bases: TGTGCCAGCAGTTTCCGAACAGGGGTCTACGAGCAGTACTTC.

On this clone: The same CDR3 arises from other DNA sequences in this sample as well. The V and J genes are TRBV27 and TRBJ2-7; D is unresolved. The CDR3 is 13 amino acids. Trimming cost V 3 bases and J 3 bases, with 9 bases left between them. Germline V gene data show CDR1 as MNHEY and CDR2 as SMNVEV (reference sequence). The CDR3 reads CASSFGSGYEQYF. The CDR3 coding sequence is TGTGCCAGCAGTTTTGGTTCAGGCTACGAGCAGTACTTC.

The chain recombines TRBV28 with TRBJ2-2; D is ambiguous. With 8 bases removed from V and 5 bases from J, the gap between germline ends came to 18 bases. Germline-derived CDR1 and CDR2 are MDHEN and SYDVKM. CDR3 size: 15 residues. The CDR3 DNA is TGTGCCAGCCAGCCCGGTTGGGATGGGACCGGGGAGCTGTTTTTT. Its protein product is CASQPGWDGTGELFF. Drawing the rest from reference TRBV28 and TRBJ2-2, the complete variable domain is DVKVTQSSRYLVKRTGEKVFLECVQDMDHENMFWYRQDPGLGLRLIYFSYDVKMKEKGDIPEGYSVSREKKERFSLILESASTNQTSMYLCASQPGWDGTGELFFGEGSRLTVL.

The gene calls are TRBV7-9 and TRBJ2-2; 8 nucleotides match TRBD2. The CDR3 covers 15 residues. V was clipped by 2 bases and J by 4 bases; unmatched bases: 3. Germline CDR1 SEHNR, CDR2 FQNEAQ (reference sequence). The CDR3 DNA follows: TGTGCCAGCAGCTTAATCAGCGGGAGCACCGGGGAGCTGTTTTTT. It specifies CASSLISGSTGELFF.

Note on this clone: The same CDR3 can be traced to other DNA sequences in this sample. The J gene is TRBJ2-7, the V gene TRBV9, with D perhaps matching TRBD2 (6 bases). Trimming shortened V by 0 bases and J by 0 bases, and 10 bases separated the two germline ends. The germline CDR1 and CDR2 sequences are SGDLS and YYNGEE. The CDR3 covers 15 residues. The CDR3: CASSVGGGNSYEQYF. The DNA for the CDR3 is TGTGCCAGCAGCGTAGGCGGAGGGAACTCCTACGAGCAGTACTTC.

Of note for this clone: The sample holds other DNA sequences that translate to the same CDR3. The genes are TRBV5-6 and TRBJ2-7; D might be TRBD2 (5 bases). The CDR3 loop spans 12 amino acids. CDR1 SGHDT and CDR2 YYEEEE come from the germline V gene. Trimming left V 2 bases short and J 4 bases short, with 7 bases between. Here the CDR3 reads CASSFGDYEQYF. The CDR3 DNA reads TGTGCCAGCAGCTTCGGGGATTACGAGCAGTACTTC.

V usage is TRBV23-1 and J usage is TRBJ2-2; 9 bases line up with TRBD1. TRBV23-1 is an ORF, and what it does is uncertain. Trimming took 6 bases from V and 1 from J; bases not matched to a gene: 0. The CDR3 has 14 amino acids. The CDR3 sequence is CASRDRGNTGELFF. The CDR3 bases are TGCGCCAGCAGGGACAGGGGGAACACCGGGGAGCTGTTTTTT.

The chain joins TRBV5-4 to TRBJ2-1; TRBD2 might be the D (7 bases). Germline V gene lookup returns CDR1 SGHNT and CDR2 YYREEE (reference sequence). This CDR3 has 17 residues. Trimming took 4 bases from V and 0 from J, leaving 17 bases between them. The DNA for the CDR3 is TGTGCCAGCAGCGGGTTCGGGGGGCGGAGCTCCTACAATGAGCAGTTCTTC. This sequence encodes CASSGFGGRSSYNEQFF.

This chain joins TRBV11-1 and TRBJ1-2, with D possibly matching TRBD1 (6 bases). Trimming took off 1 base at V and 2 bases at J, with 20 bases between the two ends. CDR3 length: 18 amino acids. From germline, CDR1 is SGHAT and CDR2 FQDESV (reference sequence). The CDR3 DNA follows: TGTGCCAGCAGCTTAGTTGTCGGCAGGGGAGAGGAAAACTATGGCTACACCTTC. Protein product: CASSLVVGRGEENYGYTF. The variable domain in full, completed from reference TRBV11-1 and TRBJ1-2, reads EAEVAQSPRYKITEKSQAVAFWCDPISGHATLYWYRQILGQGPELLVQFQDESVVDDSQLPKDRFSAERLKGVDSTLKIQPAELGDSAMYLCASSLVVGRGEENYGYTFGSGTRLTVV.

V and J are TRBV4-3 and TRBJ2-1; D remains unclear. The CDR3 extends over 16 amino acids. The germline gives CDR1 LGHNA, CDR2 YSLEER. V lost 0 bases, J lost 10 bases, and 19 bases lay in between. The chain's CDR3 is CASSQDIGVGIGEQFF. CDR3 DNA sequence: TGCGCCAGCAGCCAAGATATCGGTGTGGGCATCGGAGAGCAGTTCTTC.

The gene calls are TRBV4-1 and TRBJ2-7; D might be TRBD2 (6 bases). Per germline, CDR1 MGHRA and CDR2 YSYEKL. The CDR3 length is 14 residues. Trimming took 4 bases from V and 2 from J, leaving 12 bases between them. CDR3 protein: CASSPRLGTYEQYF. The CDR3 DNA reads as TGCGCCAGCAGCCCTAGACTAGGAACCTACGAGCAGTACTTC.

This rearrangement joins TRBV28 to TRBJ1-5, with D uncertain. CDR3 length: 13 amino acids. Germline CDR1 MDHEN, CDR2 SYDVKM. Trimming stripped 5 bases from V and 7 bases from J, with 12 bases between. The CDR3 DNA reads as TGTGCCAGCAGTACCCCGGGCTGGCAGCCCCAGCATTTT. It encodes CASSTPGWQPQHF.

This chain joins TRBV19 and TRBJ2-7; 9 nucleotides align to TRBD1. CDR3 size: 16 residues. With V trimmed by 5 bases and J by 2 bases, 10 bases remained unmatched. CDR1 is LNHDA, CDR2 SQIVND, per germline (reference sequence). Here the CDR3 DNA reads TGTGCCAGTAGTCCTAATCCGGGACAGGGACCCTACGAGCAGTACTTC. It encodes CASSPNPGQGPYEQYF.

The chain is built from TRBV5-4 and TRBJ2-2, with TRBD1 identical over 11 bases. The CDR3 consists of 16 residues. V lost 3 bases, J lost 5 bases, and 6 bases stayed unmatched. CDR1 is SGHNT, CDR2 YYREEE, per germline (reference sequence). CDR3 amino acids: CASSSGQGARTGELFF. CDR3 nucleotides: TGTGCCAGCAGCTCAGGACAGGGGGCTCGAACCGGGGAGCTGTTTTTT. Full variable domain (missing parts from reference TRBV5-4 and TRBJ2-2): ETGVTQSPTHLIKTRGQQVTLRCSSQSGHNTVSWYQQALGQGPQFIFQYYREEENGRGNFPPRFSGLQFPNYSSELNVNALELDDSALYLCASSSGQGARTGELFFGEGSRLTVL.

J is TRBJ1-2 and V is TRBV25-1; 12 bases agree with TRBD1. With 7 bases clipped from V and 4 bases from J, the junction kept 10 bases outside the gene matches. The CDR3 is 16 residues long. Germline assignment: CDR1 MGHDK and CDR2 SYGVNS. The CDR3 sequence: CASKVPGQGAPYGYTF. CDR3 bases: TGTGCCAGCAAAGTCCCGGGACAGGGGGCTCCCTATGGCTACACCTTC.